This T cell receptor (beta chain) was captured in a study of blood T cell repertoires in COVID-19. Background on the study: Sources were T cells, B-cell-depleted T cells, or PBMCs; the material itself was cDNA or gDNA.

In the study's own analysis: Nucleated cell counts were estimated from reference gene primer amplification. Generated by immunoSEQ multiplex PCR, the TCRdb table keeps only in-frame clones and is missing some. V and J calls and clone size are copied from that table; D and trimming were computed from the DNA. The sample lists over 80,000 clones; about 88% were seen once. The germline V gene encodes CDR1 MGHDK and CDR2 SYGVNS. The CDR3 loop spans 10 amino acids. In its sample, this clone was seen once. Germline is not matched at one junction end, which may reflect a read error. The receptor was derived from a man aged 45-65 years with acute or convalescent COVID-19. The rearrangement uses TRBV25-1 and TRBJ1-2; D possibly corresponds to TRBD1 (5 bases). What was sequenced was peripheral blood. The CDR3 region is CASRDTLTFF. As DNA, the CDR3 is TGTGCCAGCAGGGACACTCTCACATTCTTC.